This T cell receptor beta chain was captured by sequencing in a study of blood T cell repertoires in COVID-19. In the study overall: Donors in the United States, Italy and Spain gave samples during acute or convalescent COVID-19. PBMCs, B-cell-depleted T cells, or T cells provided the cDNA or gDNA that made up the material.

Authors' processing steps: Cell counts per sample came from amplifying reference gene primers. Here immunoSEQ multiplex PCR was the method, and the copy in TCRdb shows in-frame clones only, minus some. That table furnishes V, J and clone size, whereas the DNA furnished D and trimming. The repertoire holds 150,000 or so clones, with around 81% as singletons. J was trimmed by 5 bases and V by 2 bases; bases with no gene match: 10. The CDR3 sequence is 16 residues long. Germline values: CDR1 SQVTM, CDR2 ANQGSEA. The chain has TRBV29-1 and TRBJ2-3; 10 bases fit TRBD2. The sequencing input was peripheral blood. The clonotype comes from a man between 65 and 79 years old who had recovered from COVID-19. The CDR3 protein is CSVESGLAALGDTQYF. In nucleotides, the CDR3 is TGCAGCGTTGAATCTGGACTAGCGGCACTCGGAGATACGCAGTATTTT.